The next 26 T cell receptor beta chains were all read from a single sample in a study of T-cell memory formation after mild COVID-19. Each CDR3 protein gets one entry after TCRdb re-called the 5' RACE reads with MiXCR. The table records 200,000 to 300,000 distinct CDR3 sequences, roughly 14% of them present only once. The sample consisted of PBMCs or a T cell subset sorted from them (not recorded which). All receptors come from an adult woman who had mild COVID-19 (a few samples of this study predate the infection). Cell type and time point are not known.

The chain's CDR3 is CASSLTGSNSPLHF. Here the CDR3 DNA reads TGTGCCAGCAGCTTAACAGGGAGCAATTCACCCCTCCACTTT. V usage is TRBV7-3 and J usage is TRBJ1-6; D remains unclear. CDR1 is SGHTA, CDR2 FQGTGA, per germline. The ends were cut back, 0 bases at V and 7 bases at J, with 7 bases in the middle. This CDR3 has 14 residues.

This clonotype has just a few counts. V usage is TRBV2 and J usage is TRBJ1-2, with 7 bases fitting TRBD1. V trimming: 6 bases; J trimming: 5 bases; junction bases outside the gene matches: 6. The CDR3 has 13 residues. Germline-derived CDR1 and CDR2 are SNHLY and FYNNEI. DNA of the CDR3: TGTGCCAGCAGCCGGGACAGAGATTATGGCTACACCTTC. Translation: CASSRDRDYGYTF. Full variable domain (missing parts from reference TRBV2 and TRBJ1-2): EPEVTQTPSHQVTQMGQEVILRCVPISNHLYFYWYRQILGQKVEFLVSFYNNEISEKSEIFDDQFSVERPDGSNFTLKIRSTKLEDSAMYFCASSRDRDYGYTFGSGTRLTVV.

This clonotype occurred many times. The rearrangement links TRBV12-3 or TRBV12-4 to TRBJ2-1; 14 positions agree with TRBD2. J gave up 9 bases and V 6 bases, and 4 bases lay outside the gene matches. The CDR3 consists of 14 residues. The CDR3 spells CASRTSGRGSEQFF. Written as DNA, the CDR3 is TGTGCCAGCAGGACTAGCGGGAGGGGCAGTGAGCAGTTCTTC.

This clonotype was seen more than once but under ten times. CDR3 loop: CASREADYGYTF. The DNA of the CDR3 is TGCGCCAGCAGGGAGGCCGACTATGGCTACACCTTC. This chain connects TRBV5-1 to TRBJ1-2; D remains unclear. The V end was cut by 5 bases, the J end by 3 bases, with 8 bases between. The germline V gene encodes CDR1 SGHRS and CDR2 YFSETQ. This CDR3 spans 12 amino acids.

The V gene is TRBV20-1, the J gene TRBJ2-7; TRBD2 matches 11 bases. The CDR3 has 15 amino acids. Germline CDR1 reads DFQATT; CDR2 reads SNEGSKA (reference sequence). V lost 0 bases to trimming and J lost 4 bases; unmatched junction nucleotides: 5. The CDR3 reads CSARDELAGEYEQYF. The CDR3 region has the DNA TGCAGTGCTAGAGATGAACTAGCGGGAGAATACGAGCAGTACTTC.

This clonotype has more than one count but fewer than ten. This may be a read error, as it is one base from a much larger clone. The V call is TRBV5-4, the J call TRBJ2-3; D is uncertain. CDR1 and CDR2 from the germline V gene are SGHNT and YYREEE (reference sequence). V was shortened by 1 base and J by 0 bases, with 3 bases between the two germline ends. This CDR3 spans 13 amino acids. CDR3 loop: CASSLTSTDTQYF. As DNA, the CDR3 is TGTGCCAGCAGCTTGACTAGCACAGATACGCAGTATTTT.

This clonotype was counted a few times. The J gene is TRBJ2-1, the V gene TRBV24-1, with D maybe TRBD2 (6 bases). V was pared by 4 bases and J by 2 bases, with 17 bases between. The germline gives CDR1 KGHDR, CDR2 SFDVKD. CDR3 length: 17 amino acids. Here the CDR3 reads CATSDSRTTRPYNEQFF. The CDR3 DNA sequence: TGTGCCACCAGTGACTCCAGGACTACCCGACCCTACAATGAGCAGTTCTTC.

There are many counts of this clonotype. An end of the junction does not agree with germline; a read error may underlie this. Here the CDR3 DNA reads TGTGCCAGCAGTTTAGGTTCCGGGAACACTGAAGCTTTCTTT. It codes for CASSLGSGNTEAFF. V usage is TRBV5-1 and J usage is TRBJ1-1; no clear D gene. Germline V gene data show CDR1 as SGHRS and CDR2 as YFSETQ. The CDR3 covers 14 residues. Combining the CDR3 with reference TRBV5-1 and TRBJ1-1 gives the whole variable domain KAGVTQTPRYLIKTRGQQVTLSCSPISGHRSVSWYQQTPGQGLQFLFEYFSETQRNKGNFPGRFSGRQFSNSRSEMNVSTLELGDSALYLCASSLGSGNTEAFFGQGTRLTVV.

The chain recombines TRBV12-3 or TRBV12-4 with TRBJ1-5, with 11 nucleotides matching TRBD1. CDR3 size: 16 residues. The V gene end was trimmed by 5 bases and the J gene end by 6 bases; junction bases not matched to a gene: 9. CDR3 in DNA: TGTGCCAGCAGTACCCGGGACAGGGGGGTGGGTCAGCCCCAGCATTTT. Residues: CASSTRDRGVGQPQHF.

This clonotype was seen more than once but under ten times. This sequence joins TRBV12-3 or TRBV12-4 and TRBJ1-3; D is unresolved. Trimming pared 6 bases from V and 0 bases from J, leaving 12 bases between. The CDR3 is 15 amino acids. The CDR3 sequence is CASRIGRLSGNTIYF. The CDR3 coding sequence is TGTGCCAGCAGGATCGGGCGGCTCTCTGGAAACACCATATATTTT.

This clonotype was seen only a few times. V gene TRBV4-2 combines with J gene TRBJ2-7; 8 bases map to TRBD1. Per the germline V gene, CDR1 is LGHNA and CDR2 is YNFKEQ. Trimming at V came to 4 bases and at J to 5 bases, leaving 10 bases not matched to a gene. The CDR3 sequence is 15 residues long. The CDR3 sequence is CASSPLDRGRNEQYF. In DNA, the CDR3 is TGTGCCAGCAGCCCGTTAGACAGGGGAAGGAACGAGCAGTACTTC.

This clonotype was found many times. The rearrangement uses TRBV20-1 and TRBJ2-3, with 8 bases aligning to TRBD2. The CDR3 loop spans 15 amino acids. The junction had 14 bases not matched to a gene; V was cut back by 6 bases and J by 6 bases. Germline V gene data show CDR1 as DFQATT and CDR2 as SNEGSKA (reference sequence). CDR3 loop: CSAASARGGVDTQYF. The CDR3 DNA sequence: TGCAGTGCCGCAAGTGCCCGGGGGGGGGTGGATACGCAGTATTTT.

CDR3 amino acids: CASSAPKETQYF. The DNA for the CDR3 is TGTGCCAGCAGCGCGCCCAAAGAGACCCAGTACTTC. This chain connects TRBV7-7 to TRBJ2-5; D is uncertain. V was pared by 5 bases and J by 3 bases, with 7 bases between. Germline assignment: CDR1 SSHAT and CDR2 FNYEAQ (reference sequence). CDR3 size: 12 residues.

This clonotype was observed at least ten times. CDR3 DNA: TGCAGTGCGGGGGACAGGGGGCGCTTTCAGCCCCAGCATTTT. Encoded protein: CSAGDRGRFQPQHF. J is TRBJ1-5 and V is TRBV20-1; 12 bases align to TRBD1. Trimming at V came to 6 bases and at J to 6 bases, leaving 6 bases not matched to a gene. Germline assignment: CDR1 DFQATT and CDR2 SNEGSKA (reference sequence). This CDR3 contains 14 residues.

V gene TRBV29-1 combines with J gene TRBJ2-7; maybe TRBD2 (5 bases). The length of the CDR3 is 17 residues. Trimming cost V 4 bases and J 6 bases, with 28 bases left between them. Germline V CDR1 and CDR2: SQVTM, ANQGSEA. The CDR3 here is CSVVGSNSASRRFEQYF. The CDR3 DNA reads TGCAGCGTTGTCGGGTCCAATTCAGCTTCTAGGAGGTTCGAGCAGTACTTC.

CDR3 loop: CASSQDRRGGEQFF. The CDR3 region has the DNA TGTGCCAGCAGCCAAGATCGTCGGGGGGGGGAGCAGTTCTTC. The chain is built from TRBV3-1 and TRBJ2-1; 8 nucleotides align to TRBD2. In germline, CDR1 is LGHDT, CDR2 YNNKEL (reference sequence). J was trimmed by 10 bases and V by 0 bases; bases with no gene match: 5. There are 14 residues in the CDR3.

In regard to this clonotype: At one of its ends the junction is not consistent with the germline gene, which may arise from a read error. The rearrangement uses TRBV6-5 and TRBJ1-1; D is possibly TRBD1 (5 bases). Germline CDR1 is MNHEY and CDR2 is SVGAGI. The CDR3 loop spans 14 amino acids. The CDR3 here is CASSQPEGNTEAFF. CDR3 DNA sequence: TGTGCCAGCAGTCAACCGGAGGGGAACACTGAGGCTTTCTTT.

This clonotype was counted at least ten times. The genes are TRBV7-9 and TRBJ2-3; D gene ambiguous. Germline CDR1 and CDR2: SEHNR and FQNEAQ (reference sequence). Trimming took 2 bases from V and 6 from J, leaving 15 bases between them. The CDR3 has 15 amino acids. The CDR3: CASSLNVALVDTQYF. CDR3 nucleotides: TGTGCCAGCAGCTTAAACGTCGCGCTGGTGGATACGCAGTATTTT.

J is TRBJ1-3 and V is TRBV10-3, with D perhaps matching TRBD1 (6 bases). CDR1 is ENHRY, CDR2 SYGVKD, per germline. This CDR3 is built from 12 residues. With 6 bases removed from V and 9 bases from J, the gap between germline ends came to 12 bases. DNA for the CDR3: TGTGCCATCAGCAACCGCAGGGGCACCATATATTTT. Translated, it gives CAISNRRGTIYF.

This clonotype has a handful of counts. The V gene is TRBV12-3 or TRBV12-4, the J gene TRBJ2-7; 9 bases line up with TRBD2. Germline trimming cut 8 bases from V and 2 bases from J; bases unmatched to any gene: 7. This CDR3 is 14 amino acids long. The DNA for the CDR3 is TGTGCCAGCCGCAGGAGCGGGAGGACCTACGAGCAGTACTTC. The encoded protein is CASRRSGRTYEQYF.

In DNA, the CDR3 is TGTGCCAGCAGCGCGTCCCTAGCGGCTGGCGCCTACGAGCAGTACTTC. This sequence encodes CASSASLAAGAYEQYF. This chain uses TRBV9 with TRBJ2-7, with TRBD2 matching over 7 bases. The CDR3 length is 16 residues. V shed 3 bases, J shed 2 bases, and the junction held 11 bases outside the gene matches. Germline CDR1 is SGDLS and CDR2 is YYNGEE. The full variable domain, in which reference TRBV9 and TRBJ2-7 provide the parts outside the CDR3, is DSGVTQTPKHLITATGQRVTLRCSPRSGDLSVYWYQQSLDQGLQFLIQYYNGEERAKGNILERFSAQQFPDLHSELNLSSLELGDSALYFCASSASLAAGAYEQYFGPGTRLTVT.

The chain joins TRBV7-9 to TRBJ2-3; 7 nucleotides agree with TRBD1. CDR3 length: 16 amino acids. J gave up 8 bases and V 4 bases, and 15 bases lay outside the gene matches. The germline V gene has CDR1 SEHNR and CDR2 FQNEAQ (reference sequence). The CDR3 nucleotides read TGTGCCAGCAGCTCACCAGGCCTCCCCGCAGGGGGTACGCAGTATTTT. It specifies CASSSPGLPAGGTQYF.

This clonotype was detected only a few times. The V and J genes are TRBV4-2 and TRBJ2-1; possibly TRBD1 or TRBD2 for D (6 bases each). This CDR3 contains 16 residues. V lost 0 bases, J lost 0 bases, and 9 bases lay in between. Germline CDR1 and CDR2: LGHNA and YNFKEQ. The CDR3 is CASSQDWGASYNEQFF. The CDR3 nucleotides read TGTGCCAGCAGCCAAGACTGGGGGGCCTCCTACAATGAGCAGTTCTTC.

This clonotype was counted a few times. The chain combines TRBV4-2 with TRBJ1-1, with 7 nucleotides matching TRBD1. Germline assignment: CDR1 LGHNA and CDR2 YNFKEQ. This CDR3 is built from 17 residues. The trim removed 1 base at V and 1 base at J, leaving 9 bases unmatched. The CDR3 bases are TGTGCCAGCAGCCAAGGGGGGGACAGAGAATGGAACACTGAAGCTTTCTTT. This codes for CASSQGGDREWNTEAFF.

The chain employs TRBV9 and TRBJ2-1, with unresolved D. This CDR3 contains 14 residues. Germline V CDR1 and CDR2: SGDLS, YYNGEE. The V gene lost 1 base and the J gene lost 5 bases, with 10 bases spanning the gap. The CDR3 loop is CASSVFQSNNEQFF. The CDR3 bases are TGTGCCAGCAGCGTATTTCAGTCAAACAATGAGCAGTTCTTC.

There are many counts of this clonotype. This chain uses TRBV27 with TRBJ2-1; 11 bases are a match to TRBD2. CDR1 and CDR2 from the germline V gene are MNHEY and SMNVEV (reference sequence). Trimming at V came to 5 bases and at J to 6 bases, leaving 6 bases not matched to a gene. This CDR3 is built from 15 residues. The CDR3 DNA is TGTGCCAGCAGTCCCCGACTAGCGGGGCGCAATGAGCAGTTCTTC. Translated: CASSPRLAGRNEQFF.